This T cell receptor beta chain was documented in a study of beta chain features in type 1 diabetes. There are a few counts of this clone. What it binds is unknown. Reverse transcribing all isolated RNA meant expressed TCRB transcripts were sequenced. The method was immunoSEQ multiplex PCR; TCRdb's version includes in-frame clones alone and lacks a portion of them. The sample lists around 600,000 clones, around 12% occurring once. The study, taken as a whole, reports: In the patient group, naive, central memory and Treg TCRB repertoires seemed more alike than in the healthy donor group. Type 1 diabetes patients had VDJ junctions that carried fewer insertions and more deletions. With patients and controls alike, PCR might favor shorter templates to an equal degree. The study found moderately but significantly shorter TCRB CDR3s in all four CD4+ subsets of Type 1 diabetes patients.

The CDR3 covers 17 residues. Deletions cut 0 bases from V and 4 bases from J, with 16 bases between. Germline CDR1 and CDR2: LGHNA and YSLEER. Sequencing used naive CD4+ T cells from blood. The genes are TRBV4-3 and TRBJ2-1; TRBD2 is a possible D gene (7 bases). The sequence derives from a man aged 30 to 45 with type 1 diabetes. The CDR3 DNA follows: TGCGCCAGCAGCCAAGATAGTAACGGGGGGCCATACAATGAGCAGTTCTTC. Residues: CASSQDSNGGPYNEQFF.